What follows is one T cell receptor beta chain and its context. This clone's antigen is unknown. No base-level quality is on record; no much larger clone is a single base apart. The sample is drawn from a study of cytomegalovirus exposure and HLA in healthy donors (dated by TCRdb to between 2016 and 2019). Regarding the complete study: An earlier analysis of some 620 of the donors reported about 260 Gb of sequence data and around 120 million unique TCR beta sequences obtained from 180 million or so T cells. An early release that covered about 640 HLA-typed donors contained around 330 gigabases of sequencing data and some 87 million unique TCR sequences. Of the roughly 400 genotyped donors, 81% fell in the genetic ancestry cluster associated with self-reported Caucasian donors. The aim of the study was to test whether cataloging public T cell receptors could identify signatures of past pathogen exposure. The T cell repertoires of 666 subjects were profiled by immunosequencing and related to cytomegalovirus serostatus. In addition to the first cohort of 666 subjects, a separate validation cohort of around 110 different subjects was used. High-throughput TCR immunosequencing, statistical association of individual TCRs with disease status, and machine learning were combined to predict cytomegalovirus infection status. A later analysis re-examined previously published TCR beta repertoires from 600 to 700 donors and added high-resolution HLA genotyping to investigate patterns of TCR occurrence. The later analysis used no new phenotypic data to find candidate immune exposures, relying instead on TCR beta sequences and their occurrence across donors. An earlier analysis of several hundred of the donors applied high-throughput TCR beta sequencing to assess whether each TCR beta V gene segment acted as functional or pseudogenic. Alongside the repertoire data, information on donor age, sex, ethnicity and CMV serostatus was compiled. In a later genetic analysis, genome-wide SNP genotypes for about 65% of the roughly 700 donors were used, and that subset was treated as a discovery cohort. Every repertoire in the discovery cohort had been generated on one and the same sequencing platform. Both class I and class II loci were covered by HLA typing, at four-digit resolution. The number of donors typed differed by locus, with roughly 629-640 for A, B, C, DRB1 and DQB1, around 560 for DQA1, 600 to 610 for DPA1, and around 430 for DPB1. Several DR-DQ haplotypes were handled as single units for association and clustering because linkage in the cohort was strong. On average, roughly 240,000 unique TCR beta nucleotide sequences were sequenced per donor among roughly 430 genotyped donors of the cohort, with 15% to 20% of those sequences being non-productive.

For CDR1 and CDR2, the germline V gene lists MNHNS and SASEGT. V trim: 7 bases; J trim: 0 bases; unmatched bases: 2. The CDR3 runs 15 residues from the cysteine to the phenylalanine. Kept here is only the CDR3 DNA, which spans 45 bases and is read in frame from base 1. The research as a whole found: The 87-base-pair reads could not distinguish some IMGT-functional V segments, including TRBV6-2 and TRBV6-3, so those segments were excluded. Roughly uniform sequencing depth across donors was assumed in presence/absence analyses, although this assumption may not hold. CMV serostatus was the only immune exposure information available for the cohort. A further reported finding was that TCR beta sequences accurately predicted the HLA-A and HLA-B alleles for most subjects in the first cohort. Linkage disequilibrium might explain the correlated functional status among segregating V segments, but an unknown experimental factor could not be ruled out. In a later analysis, HLA-associated TCR beta chains were found to be more clonally expanded and to have lower generation probabilities than equally common non-associated chains. Because HLA typing was unavailable for some donors at each locus, only the typed subset was used in association tests. Across donors, most TCR sequences were observed very rarely, whereas some public TCRs were present in many individuals. The study listed 150 to 200 TCR beta chains as associated with cytomegalovirus. It was suggested by the authors that the approach could potentially be generalized to other disease states and immunological phenotypes. According to a later analysis, TCR association rates differed among HLA loci, with DRB1 alleles showing the most associated TCRs and HLA-C alleles showing the fewest. Three of the identified cytomegalovirus-associated TCR beta chains were confirmed in vitro to be specific for cytomegalovirus antigens. Specific HLA alleles were associated with around 18,000 TCR beta sequences at a false discovery rate of 0.05 in a later analysis. An earlier analysis of around 500 of the donors showed that most TCR beta V segments appeared in productive rearrangements either about 87% or about 30% of the time, which broadly matched IMGT annotations. In both the original and validation cohorts, the classifier was reported to diagnose cytomegalovirus status with high specificity and sensitivity. This cohort had only TCR beta chains sequenced, and the lack of alpha or paired-chain data limited which features could be detected. Several of the top co-occurrence clusters appeared to be linked to parvovirus B19, influenza, CMV and Epstein-Barr virus, according to a later analysis. A later genetic analysis associated a missense DCLRE1C variant with V-gene and J-gene trimming of TCR beta chains, and an independent cohort replicated the association. A cluster of highly shared sequence variants was judged likely to be a technical artifact of the sequencing pipeline. Most CMV-associated TCR beta chains appeared to be HLA-restricted in a later analysis, and the HLA associations seemed to be driven largely by CMV exposure. A later genetic analysis reported fewer N-insertions in productive TCRs among donors in an Asian-associated ancestry cluster than the roughly 720-donor mean. Approximately 18 rarely observed V segments, including chromosome 9 orphons, were excluded from the earlier analysis of about 500 of the donors because counts were too low. When HLA alleles, especially DR and DQ, strongly co-occurred, TCR associations were difficult to assign to individual alleles.

The cohort comprised several hundred healthy bone marrow donors. Cohort members were all nominally healthy when sampled, although unrecorded immune exposures were likely present. The donor was CMV seronegative and belonged to the group of 350 to 400 seronegative cohort members. A peripheral blood sample was provided by each donor, and peripheral blood mononuclear cells were used for TCR beta sequencing. The Qiagen DNeasy Blood Extraction Kit was used to extract genomic DNA from the blood cell samples. Library generation was performed with the immunoSEQ multiplex PCR assay. For the multiplex PCR, a mixture combining 60 forward primers for TCR Vbeta segments and 13 reverse primers for TCR Jbeta segments was used. The CDR3 region of rearranged TCR beta genes was amplified from genomic DNA by a multiplex PCR assay. The Illumina HiSeq System was used to sequence the amplified TCR beta libraries as 87-base-pair reads. The study's own analysis went as follows. A later analysis counted tens of millions of unique TCR beta chains across the 500 to 850 repertoires, and some 11 million of these chains were shared by at least two donors. To remove PCR and sequencing errors, raw reads were error-corrected and collapsed into unique sequences using a nearest-neighbor algorithm that merged closely related sequences. V, D and J gene segments were assigned by aligning CDR3 sequences to IMGT reference sequences. Each retained sequence needed at least a six-nucleotide match to both a V gene segment and a J gene segment. A rearrangement was called productive if the CDR3 had no stop codons and remained in frame with V and J, and every other rearrangement was called non-productive. Following IMGT convention, CDR3 was defined as the stretch from the second conserved V-encoded cysteine up to the conserved J-encoded phenylalanine. The earlier analysis of 550 to 650 of the donors excluded any sequence lacking an unambiguous match to a single V gene segment. In an earlier analysis of approximately 590 of the donors, a V segment was called functional when productive rearrangements were above 56.7%, and segregating when the standard deviation between donors exceeded 5%. A statistical classification framework was built to diagnose cytomegalovirus status from the catalog of TCR beta chain sequences. V and J gene assignment, in a later analysis, came from comparing TCR nucleotide sequences with IMGT/GENE-DB human TR gene sequences. A later analysis assigned CDR3 sequences and most-parsimonious VDJ recombination scenarios with the TCRdist pipeline. In a later analysis, each TCR beta chain was defined by its CDR3 amino acid sequence together with its V-gene family, and reads lacking a unique V-gene family were excluded. As a way to deal with suspected cross-contamination and a sequencing artifact, a later analysis dropped over 550 nucleotide sequences that were highly shared and had low generation probability. A later analysis calculated a clonal expansion index for each public chain from normalized within-repertoire ranks of inferred template counts. Generation probabilities in a later analysis came from a VDJ recombination model fitted to out-of-frame rearrangements, and those results were checked against IGoR. Hypergeometric tests were used in a later analysis to score TCR-TCR, TCR-HLA and TCR-CMV co-occurrence, with a repertoire-size bias correction applied to the TCR pairs. A later analysis estimated false discovery rates by permuting HLA or CMV assignments 20 times. In a later analysis, co-occurring TCRs were grouped using DBSCAN, and TCRdist sequence similarity was added for clustering within HLA-allele-positive subsets. Repertoires with fewer than 30,000 or more than 120,000 public chains were left out of co-occurrence clustering, as were five repertoires with anomalous nucleotide sharing. TCRdb obtained this table from immuneACCESS and retained in-frame rearrangements with V and J assigned. These tables miss some clones; where compared with another copy, unresolved V genes account for less than half of the shortfall, and the remainder is unexplained. V, J and clone size reflect that table, while D and trimming were determined from the DNA. In this sample the table shows about 120,000 clones, 70% to 85% of which occur a single time. 1.3% to 1.5% of the sample is held by the ten biggest clonotypes.

The receptor chain draws on TRBV6-1 and TRBJ2-2; 10 bases in between match TRBD2. Sequencing was carried out using PBMCs. The origin of this receptor is a female donor in good health and CMV-seronegative. The DNA sequence is TGTGCCAGCACTAGCGGGAGTTCGAACACCGGGGAGCTGTTTTTT. Translated, this is CASTSGSSNTGELFF.